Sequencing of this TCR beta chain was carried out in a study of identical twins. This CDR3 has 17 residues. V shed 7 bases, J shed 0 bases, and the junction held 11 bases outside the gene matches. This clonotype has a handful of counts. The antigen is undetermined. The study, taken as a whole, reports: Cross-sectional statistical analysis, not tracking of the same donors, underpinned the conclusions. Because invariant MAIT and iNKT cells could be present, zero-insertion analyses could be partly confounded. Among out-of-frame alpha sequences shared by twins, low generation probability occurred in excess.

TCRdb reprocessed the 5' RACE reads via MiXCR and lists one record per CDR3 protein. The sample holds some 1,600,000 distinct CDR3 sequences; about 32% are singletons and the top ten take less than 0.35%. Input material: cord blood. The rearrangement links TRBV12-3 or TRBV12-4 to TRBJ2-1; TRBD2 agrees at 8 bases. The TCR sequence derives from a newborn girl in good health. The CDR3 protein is CASTSPIAGNSYNEQFF. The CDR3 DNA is TGTGCCAGCACCTCCCCAATAGCGGGAAACTCCTACAATGAGCAGTTCTTC.